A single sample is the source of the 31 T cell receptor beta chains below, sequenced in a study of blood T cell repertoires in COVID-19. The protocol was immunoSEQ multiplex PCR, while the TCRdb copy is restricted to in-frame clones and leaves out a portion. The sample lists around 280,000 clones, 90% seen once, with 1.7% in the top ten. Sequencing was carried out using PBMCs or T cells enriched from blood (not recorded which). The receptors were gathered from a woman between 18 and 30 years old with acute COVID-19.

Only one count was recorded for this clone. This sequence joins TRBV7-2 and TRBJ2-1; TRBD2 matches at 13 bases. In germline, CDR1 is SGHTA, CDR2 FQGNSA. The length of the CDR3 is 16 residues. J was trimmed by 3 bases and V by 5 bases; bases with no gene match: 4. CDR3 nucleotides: TGTGCCAGCAGCCTCAGGACTAGCGGGGGCTACAATGAGCAGTTCTTC. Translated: CASSLRTSGGYNEQFF.

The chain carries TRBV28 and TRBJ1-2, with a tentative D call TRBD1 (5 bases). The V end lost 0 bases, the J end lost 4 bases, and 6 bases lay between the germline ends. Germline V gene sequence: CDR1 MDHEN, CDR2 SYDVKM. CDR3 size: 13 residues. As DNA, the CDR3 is TGTGCCAGCAGTTTATGGCAGGGCTATGGCTACACCTTC. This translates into CASSLWQGYGYTF.

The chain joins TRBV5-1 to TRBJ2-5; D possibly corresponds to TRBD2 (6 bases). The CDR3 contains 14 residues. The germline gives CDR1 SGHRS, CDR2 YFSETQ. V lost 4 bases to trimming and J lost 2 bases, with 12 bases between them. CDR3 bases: TGCGCCAGCAGCATTTTCGGGGGTCAAGAGACCCAGTACTTC. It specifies CASSIFGGQETQYF.

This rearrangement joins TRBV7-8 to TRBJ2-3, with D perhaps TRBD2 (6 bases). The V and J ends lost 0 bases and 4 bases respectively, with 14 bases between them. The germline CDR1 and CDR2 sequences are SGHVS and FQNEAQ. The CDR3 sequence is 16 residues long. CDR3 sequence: CASSLARGRRADTQYF. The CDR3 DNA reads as TGTGCCAGCAGCTTAGCTCGGGGGAGGCGGGCAGATACGCAGTATTTT.

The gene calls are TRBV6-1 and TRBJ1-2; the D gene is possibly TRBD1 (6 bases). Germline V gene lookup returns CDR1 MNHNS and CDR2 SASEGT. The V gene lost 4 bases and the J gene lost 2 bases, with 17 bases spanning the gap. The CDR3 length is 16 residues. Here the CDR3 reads CASSGGTLYINYGYTF. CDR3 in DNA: TGTGCCAGCAGTGGGGGGACACTTTATATCAACTATGGCTACACCTTC.

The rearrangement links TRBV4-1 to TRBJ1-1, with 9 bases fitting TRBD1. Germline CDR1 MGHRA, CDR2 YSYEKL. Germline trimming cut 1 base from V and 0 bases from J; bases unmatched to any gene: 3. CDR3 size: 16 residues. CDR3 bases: TGCGCCAGCAGCCAAGCTGGGACAGGGTTGAACACTGAAGCTTTCTTT. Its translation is CASSQAGTGLNTEAFF.

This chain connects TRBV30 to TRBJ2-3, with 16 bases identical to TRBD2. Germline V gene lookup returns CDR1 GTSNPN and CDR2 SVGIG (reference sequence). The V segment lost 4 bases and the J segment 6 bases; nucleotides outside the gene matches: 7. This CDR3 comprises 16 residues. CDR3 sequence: CAWIPGTSGRGDTQYF. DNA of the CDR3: TGTGCCTGGATTCCCGGGACTAGCGGGAGGGGGGATACGCAGTATTTT.

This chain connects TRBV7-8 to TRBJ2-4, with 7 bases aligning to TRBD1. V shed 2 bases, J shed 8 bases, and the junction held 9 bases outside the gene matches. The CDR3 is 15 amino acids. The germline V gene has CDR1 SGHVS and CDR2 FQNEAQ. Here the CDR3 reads CASSLPTGDVDIQYF. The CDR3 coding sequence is TGTGCCAGCAGCTTACCAACAGGGGATGTAGACATTCAGTACTTC.

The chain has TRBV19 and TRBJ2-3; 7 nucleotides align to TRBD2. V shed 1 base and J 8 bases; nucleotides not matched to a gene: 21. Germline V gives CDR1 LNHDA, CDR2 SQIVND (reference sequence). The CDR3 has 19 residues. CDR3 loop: CASSIARSAGTTILGTQYF. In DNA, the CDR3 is TGTGCCAGTAGTATAGCCCGCTCGGCAGGGACTACTATATTGGGTACGCAGTATTTT.

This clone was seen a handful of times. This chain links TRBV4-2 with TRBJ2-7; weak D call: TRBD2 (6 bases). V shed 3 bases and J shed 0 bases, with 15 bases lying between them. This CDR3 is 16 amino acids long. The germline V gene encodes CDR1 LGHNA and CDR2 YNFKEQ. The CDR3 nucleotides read TGTGCCAGCAGCCAGCTGTGGCGGGATAACTCCTACGAGCAGTACTTC. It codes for CASSQLWRDNSYEQYF.

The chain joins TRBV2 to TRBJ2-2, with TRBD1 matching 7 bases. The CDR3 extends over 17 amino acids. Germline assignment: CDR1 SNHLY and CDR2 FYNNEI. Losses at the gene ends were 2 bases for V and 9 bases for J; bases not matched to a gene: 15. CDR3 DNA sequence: TGTGCCAGCAGTGAAAGGTCTGGGGCCAGGGGGTACAGGGAGCTGTTTTTT. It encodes CASSERSGARGYRELFF.

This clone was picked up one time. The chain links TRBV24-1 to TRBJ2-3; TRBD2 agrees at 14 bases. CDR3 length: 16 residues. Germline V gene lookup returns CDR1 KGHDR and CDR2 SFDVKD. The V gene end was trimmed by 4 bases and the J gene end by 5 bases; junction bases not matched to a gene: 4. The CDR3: CATSDPGLAGGDTQYF. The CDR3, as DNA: TGTGCCACCAGTGACCCCGGACTAGCGGGAGGAGATACGCAGTATTTT.

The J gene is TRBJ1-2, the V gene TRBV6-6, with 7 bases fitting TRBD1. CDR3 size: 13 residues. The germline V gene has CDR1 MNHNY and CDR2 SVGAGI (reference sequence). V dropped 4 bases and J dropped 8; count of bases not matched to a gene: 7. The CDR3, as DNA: TGTGCCAGCAGTTCCCTACAGGGGCGAGGCTACACCTTC. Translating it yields CASSSLQGRGYTF.

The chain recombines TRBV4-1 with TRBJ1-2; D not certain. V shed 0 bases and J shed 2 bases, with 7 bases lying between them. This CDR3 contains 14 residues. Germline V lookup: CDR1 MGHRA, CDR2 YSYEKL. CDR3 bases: TGCGCCAGCAGCCAAGATCGAGTAAACTATGGCTACACCTTC. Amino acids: CASSQDRVNYGYTF.

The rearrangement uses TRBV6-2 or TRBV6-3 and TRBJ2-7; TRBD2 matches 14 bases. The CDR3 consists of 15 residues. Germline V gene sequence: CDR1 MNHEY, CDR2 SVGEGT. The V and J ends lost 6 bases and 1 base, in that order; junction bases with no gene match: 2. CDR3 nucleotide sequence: TGTGCCAGCAGCGGACTAGCGGGAGGTTCCTACGAGCAGTACTTC. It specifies CASSGLAGGSYEQYF.

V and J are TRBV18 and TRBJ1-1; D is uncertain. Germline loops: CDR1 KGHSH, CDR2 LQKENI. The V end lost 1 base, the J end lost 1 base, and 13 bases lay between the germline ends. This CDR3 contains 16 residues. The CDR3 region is CASSPLRGGQNTEAFF. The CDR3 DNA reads TGTGCCAGCTCACCACTGCGAGGAGGCCAGAACACTGAAGCTTTCTTT. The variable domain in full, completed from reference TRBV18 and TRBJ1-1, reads NAGVMQNPRHLVRRRGQEARLRCSPMKGHSHVYWYRQLPEEGLKFMVYLQKENIIDESGMPKERFSAEFPKEGPSILRIQQVVRGDSAAYFCASSPLRGGQNTEAFFGQGTRLTVV.

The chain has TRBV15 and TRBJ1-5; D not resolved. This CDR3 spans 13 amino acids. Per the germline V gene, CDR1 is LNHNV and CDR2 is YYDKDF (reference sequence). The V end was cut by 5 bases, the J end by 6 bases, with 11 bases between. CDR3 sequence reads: CATSRTAGQPQHF. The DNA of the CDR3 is TGTGCCACCAGCCGTACGGCGGGTCAGCCCCAGCATTTT.

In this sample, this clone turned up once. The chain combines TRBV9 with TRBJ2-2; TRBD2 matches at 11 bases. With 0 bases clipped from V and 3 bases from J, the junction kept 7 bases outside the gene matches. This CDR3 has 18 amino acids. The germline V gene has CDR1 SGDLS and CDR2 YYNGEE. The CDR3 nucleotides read TGTGCCAGCAGCGTAGGGACTAGCGGGCCCGGGTACACCGGGGAGCTGTTTTTT. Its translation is CASSVGTSGPGYTGELFF.

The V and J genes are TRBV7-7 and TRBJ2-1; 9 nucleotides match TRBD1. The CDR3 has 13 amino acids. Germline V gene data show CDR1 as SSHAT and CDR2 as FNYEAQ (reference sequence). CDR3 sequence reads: CASGQGSNNEQFF. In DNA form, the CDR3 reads TGTGCTAGCGGACAGGGGTCTAACAATGAGCAGTTCTTC. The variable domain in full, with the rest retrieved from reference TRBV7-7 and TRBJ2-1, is GAGVSQSPRYKVTKRGQDVTLRCDPISSHATLYWYQQALGQGPEFLTYFNYEAQPDKSGLPSDRFSAERPEGSISTLTIQRTEQRDSAMYRCASGQGSNNEQFFGPGTRLTVL.

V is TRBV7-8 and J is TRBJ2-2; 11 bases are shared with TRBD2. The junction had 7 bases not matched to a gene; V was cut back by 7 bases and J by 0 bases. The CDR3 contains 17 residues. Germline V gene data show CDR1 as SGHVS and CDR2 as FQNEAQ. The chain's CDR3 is CASNWASGRPNTGELFF. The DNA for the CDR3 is TGTGCCAGCAATTGGGCTAGCGGGAGGCCGAACACCGGGGAGCTGTTTTTT.

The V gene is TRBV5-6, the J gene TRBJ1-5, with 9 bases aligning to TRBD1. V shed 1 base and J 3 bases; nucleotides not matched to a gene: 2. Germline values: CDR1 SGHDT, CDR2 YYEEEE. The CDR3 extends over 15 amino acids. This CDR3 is CASSLTGGHNQPQHF. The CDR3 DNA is TGTGCCAGCAGCTTGACAGGGGGCCACAATCAGCCCCAGCATTTT.

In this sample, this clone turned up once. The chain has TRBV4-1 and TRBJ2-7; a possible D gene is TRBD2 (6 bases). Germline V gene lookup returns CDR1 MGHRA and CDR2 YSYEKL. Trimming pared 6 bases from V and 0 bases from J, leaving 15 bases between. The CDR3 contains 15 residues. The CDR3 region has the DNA TGCGCCAGCAGTAGAGGGGAGGTCGTCTCCTACGAGCAGTACTTC. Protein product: CASSRGEVVSYEQYF.

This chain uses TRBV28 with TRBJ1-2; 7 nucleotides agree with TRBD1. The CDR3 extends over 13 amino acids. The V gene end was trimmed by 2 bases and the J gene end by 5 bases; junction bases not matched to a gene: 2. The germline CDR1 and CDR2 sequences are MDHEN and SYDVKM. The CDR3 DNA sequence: TGTGCCAGCAGTTTACAGGGGGGTTATGGCTACACCTTC. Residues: CASSLQGGYGYTF.

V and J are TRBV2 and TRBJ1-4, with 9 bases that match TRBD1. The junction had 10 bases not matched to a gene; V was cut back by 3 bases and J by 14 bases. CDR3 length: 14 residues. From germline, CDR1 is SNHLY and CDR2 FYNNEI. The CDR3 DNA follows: TGTGCCAGCAGTGATTTGGACAGGGGCGTAACTCTGTTTTTT. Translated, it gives CASSDLDRGVTLFF. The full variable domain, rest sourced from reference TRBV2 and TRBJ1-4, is EPEVTQTPSHQVTQMGQEVILRCVPISNHLYFYWYRQILGQKVEFLVSFYNNEISEKSEIFDDQFSVERPDGSNFTLKIRSTKLEDSAMYFCASSDLDRGVTLFFGSGTQLSVL.

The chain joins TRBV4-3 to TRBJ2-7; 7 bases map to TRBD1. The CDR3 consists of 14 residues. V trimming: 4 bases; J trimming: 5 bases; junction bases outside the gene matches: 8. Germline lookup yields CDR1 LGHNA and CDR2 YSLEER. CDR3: CASSPGQYRDEQYF. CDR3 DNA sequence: TGCGCCAGCAGCCCGGGACAGTACCGAGACGAGCAGTACTTC.

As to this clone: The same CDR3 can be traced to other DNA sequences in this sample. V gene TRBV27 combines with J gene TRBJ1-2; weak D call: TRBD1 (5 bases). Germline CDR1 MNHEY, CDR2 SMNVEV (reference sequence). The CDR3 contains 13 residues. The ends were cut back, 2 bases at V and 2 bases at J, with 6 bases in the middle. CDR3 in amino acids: CASSLQGNYGYTF. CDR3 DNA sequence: TGTGCCAGCAGTTTACAGGGCAACTATGGCTACACCTTC.

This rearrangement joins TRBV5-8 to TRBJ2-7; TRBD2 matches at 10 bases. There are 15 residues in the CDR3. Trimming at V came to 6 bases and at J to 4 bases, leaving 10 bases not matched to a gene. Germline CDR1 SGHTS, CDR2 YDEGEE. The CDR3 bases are TGTGCCAGCATGAAACCCCTAGCGGGAGCTTACGAGCAGTACTTC. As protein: CASMKPLAGAYEQYF.

Here the CDR3 reads CASGLAWRGRGTEAFF. In nucleotides, the CDR3 is TGTGCTAGTGGTTTGGCTTGGAGGGGGCGAGGCACTGAAGCTTTCTTT. The rearrangement links TRBV12-5 to TRBJ1-1; 7 bases agree with TRBD1. Germline V CDR1 and CDR2: LGHNT, FRNRAP. The CDR3 length is 16 residues. The trim removed 1 base at V and 4 bases at J, leaving 9 bases unmatched. Variable domain in full (rest from reference TRBV12-5 and TRBJ1-1): DARVTQTPRHKVTEMGQEVTMRCQPILGHNTVFWYRQTMMQGLELLAYFRNRAPLDDSGMPKDRFSAEMPDATLATLKIQPSEPRDSAVYFCASGLAWRGRGTEAFFGQGTRLTVV.

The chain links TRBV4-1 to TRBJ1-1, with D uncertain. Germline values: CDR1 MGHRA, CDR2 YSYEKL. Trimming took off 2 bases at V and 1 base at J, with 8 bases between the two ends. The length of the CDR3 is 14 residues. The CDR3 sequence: CASSQPGRNTEAFF. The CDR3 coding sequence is TGCGCCAGCAGCCAACCTGGGAGGAACACTGAAGCTTTCTTT.

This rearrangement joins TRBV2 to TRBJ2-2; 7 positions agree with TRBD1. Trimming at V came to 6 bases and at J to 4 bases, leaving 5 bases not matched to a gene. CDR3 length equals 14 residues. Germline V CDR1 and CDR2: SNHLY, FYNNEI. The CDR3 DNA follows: TGTGCCAGCAGGTCCGGGACAGTCACCGGGGAGCTGTTTTTT. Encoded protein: CASRSGTVTGELFF.

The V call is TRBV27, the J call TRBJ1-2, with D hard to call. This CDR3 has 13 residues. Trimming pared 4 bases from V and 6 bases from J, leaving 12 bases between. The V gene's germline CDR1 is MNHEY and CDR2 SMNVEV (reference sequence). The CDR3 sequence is CASSSRSGDGYTF. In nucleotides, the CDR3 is TGTGCCAGCAGTTCCCGGAGCGGGGATGGCTACACCTTC.